Listed below are T cell receptor beta chains from one sample, sequenced in a study of PD-L1 blockade in urothelial cancer. Generated by immunoSEQ multiplex PCR, the TCRdb table keeps only in-frame clones and is missing some. In the table there are roughly 42,000 clones, under 95% of which are singletons. Sequences were derived from PBMCs, sampled around atezolizumab (anti-PD-L1) treatment. The receptors stem from a man between 65 and 85 years old with urothelial cancer. Both conserved end residues are part of each CDR3. The D gene is left open where the match is weak. Size tells how often a clone was seen (once, few, many) or the class of an expanded clone, and some rows leave it out.

-,TRBV19,TRBJ2-7,TRBD1,CASGEGTGTSYEQYF
-,TRBV10-3,TRBJ2-3,-,CAISESQGTADTQYF
-,TRBV5-1,TRBJ2-3,-,CASSLRQPPGDTQYF
-,TRBV28,TRBJ2-7,TRBD2,CASSWGLFYEQYF
-,TRBV13,TRBJ2-5,TRBD2,CASSFTSGQPQKTQYF
-,TRBV18,TRBJ1-1,TRBD1,CASSPGQGSNTEAFF
-,TRBV7-3,TRBJ2-5,TRBD2,CASSPWTSGTIQETQYF
-,TRBV7-8,TRBJ2-6,TRBD1,CASSATGARGANVLTF
-,TRBV6-1,TRBJ2-7,TRBD1,CASILQGGEQYF
-,TRBV28,TRBJ2-7,-,CASSFSGAYEQYF
-,TRBV21-1,TRBJ2-2,-,CASSNPLDRALFANTGELFF
-,TRBV5-1,TRBJ2-3,TRBD1,CASSLGQGGSTDTQYF
-,TRBV19,TRBJ2-6,-,CASSSGSGANVLTF
-,TRBV27,TRBJ1-4,TRBD1,CASRPLPTGGGEKLFF
-,TRBV27,TRBJ2-5,-,CASSFAGRIQETQYF
-,TRBV11-2,TRBJ2-7,TRBD1,CASSFLGIGTGSPYEQYF
few,TRBV5-1,TRBJ2-3,-,CASSLSKRADTQYF
-,TRBV6-5,TRBJ1-4,TRBD1,CASSFQPGQSSRKLFF
-,TRBV9,TRBJ2-5,TRBD1,CASSPTDRVETQYF
-,TRBV4-1,TRBJ2-1,TRBD2,CASSQDEASGSRYNEQFF
-,TRBV7-6,TRBJ2-4,-,CASSLGVERGAKNIQYF
-,TRBV5-1,TRBJ2-1,TRBD2,CASSLASGAYNEQFF
-,TRBV18,TRBJ2-4,-,CASSPGTAGNIQYF
-,TRBV6-5,TRBJ1-1,-,CASSYATNTEAFF
-,TRBV7-2,TRBJ2-1,-,CASSLAVGVYNEQFF
few,TRBV28,TRBJ2-7,TRBD2,CASSPGGSRNYEQYF
-,TRBV10-2,TRBJ2-4,TRBD1,CASSESPGQKNIQYF
-,TRBV6-6,TRBJ2-4,TRBD2,CASTSGRGERGDIQYF
-,TRBV9,TRBJ2-7,TRBD2,CASNRLAKVGEQYF
-,TRBV29-1,TRBJ1-2,-,CSVEVGQGTLIF
-,TRBV6-1,TRBJ2-2,-,CASEGDWDTGELFF
-,TRBV18,TRBJ2-3,TRBD1,CASSQTGGADTQYF
-,TRBV5-4,TRBJ2-6,TRBD1,CASSSRDRGAGANVLTF
-,TRBV18,TRBJ2-5,-,CASSPLQETQYF
-,TRBV6-5,TRBJ1-4,-,CASSPLGARDEKLFF
once,TRBV28,TRBJ1-2,-,CASSLGGGLNGYTF
-,TRBV10-2,TRBJ1-4,TRBD1,CASSEQGATNEKLFF
-,TRBV27,TRBJ1-5,TRBD1,CASSQNRGLSNQPQHF
-,TRBV19,TRBJ2-2,TRBD1,CASSSGQGASGELFF
-,TRBV20-1,TRBJ1-5,-,CSARTDQPQHF
-,TRBV6-1,TRBJ2-5,TRBD2,CASSIAGAETQYF
-,TRBV11-2,TRBJ2-7,TRBD1,CASRPTGSNPYEQYF
once,TRBV29-1,TRBJ2-7,-,CSASGGPYEQYF
-,TRBV13,TRBJ1-3,-,CASSSARVNSGNTIYF
-,TRBV19,TRBJ2-7,TRBD1,CASSAPGQRSYEQYF
-,TRBV6-5,TRBJ2-7,TRBD2,CASSYTSGPYEQYF
-,TRBV27,TRBJ1-1,-,CASSLQGTNTEAFF
-,TRBV5-5,TRBJ1-1,TRBD1,CASSYLLQGAKAEAFF
-,TRBV6-5,TRBJ2-1,-,CASSSDGGLQFF
-,TRBV27,TRBJ2-7,-,CASSLFRDIGEQYF
-,TRBV10-2,TRBJ2-7,-,CASGAGSSYEQYF
few,TRBV4-1,TRBJ2-7,TRBD2,CASSQEAGGTYEQYF
-,TRBV19,TRBJ2-6,TRBD1,CASRTGQADSGANVLTF
-,TRBV5-1,TRBJ2-7,TRBD2,CASSLGAGAYEQYF
once,TRBV5-6,TRBJ2-7,TRBD1,CASGTGGGYEQYF
-,TRBV19,TRBJ2-3,-,CASSIGGPRTDTQYF
-,TRBV6-5,TRBJ2-7,TRBD1,CASSYSAGGREQYF
-,TRBV7-9,TRBJ2-7,TRBD2,CASSLGGAGGHEQYF